One sample yielded the 21 T cell receptor beta chains listed below, sequenced in a study of blood T cells in healthy people across ages. A second PCR of about 7 to 11 cycles used a sample-barcoded 5' primer and a J-beta primer mix. MiXCR, applied by TCRdb to the 5' RACE reads, yields one record per CDR3 protein. In the table there are about 1.6 million distinct CDR3 sequences, roughly a third of which are singletons. Sequenced input: blood. The receptors were sampled from a woman aged 25-40 years in good health.

The chain carries TRBV25-1 and TRBJ2-5, with 12 bases lining up with TRBD2. The germline gives CDR1 MGHDK, CDR2 SYGVNS. The CDR3 is 17 amino acids. Trimming removed 6 bases from V and 7 bases from J; junction bases left unmatched: 15. The CDR3 DNA follows: TGTGCCAGCAGATCAGGGGGACTAGCGGGTCTCCGGGGGACCCAGTACTTC. As protein: CASRSGGLAGLRGTQYF.

This clonotype occurred once. The chain combines TRBV7-9 with TRBJ2-5; no clear D gene. Germline CDR1 is SEHNR and CDR2 is FQNEAQ (reference sequence). CDR3 size: 14 residues. Deletions cut 5 bases from V and 1 base from J, with 11 bases between. CDR3 protein: CASSPPLLQETQYF. CDR3 DNA: TGTGCCAGCAGCCCTCCCCTCCTCCAAGAGACCCAGTACTTC.

This clonotype turned up a few times. V is TRBV20-1 and J is TRBJ2-3; maybe TRBD2 (6 bases). V lost 6 bases and J 4 bases, leaving 14 bases between the germline ends. This CDR3 spans 13 amino acids. Germline CDR1 DFQATT, CDR2 SNEGSKA (reference sequence). CDR3 region: CSAVGGKSDTQYF. DNA for the CDR3: TGCAGTGCCGTGGGCGGGAAATCAGATACGCAGTATTTT.

The chain combines TRBV11-2 with TRBJ1-1, with D uncertain. The CDR3 runs to 14 residues. V lost 1 base and J 1 base, leaving 7 bases between the germline ends. Germline CDR1 reads SGHAT; CDR2 reads FQNNGV. DNA for the CDR3: TGTGCCAGCAGCTTAGCACCGTCGAACACTGAAGCTTTCTTT. It yields the protein CASSLAPSNTEAFF.

The rearrangement uses TRBV16 and TRBJ2-1; D gene ambiguous. Trimming pared 1 base from V and 8 bases from J, leaving 3 bases between. Germline V gives CDR1 KGHSY, CDR2 FQNENV. This CDR3 comprises 11 residues. The CDR3 sequence: CASSQYDEQFF. The DNA of the CDR3 is TGTGCCAGCAGCCAATATGATGAGCAGTTCTTC.

Only a few counts were recorded for this clonotype. V and J are TRBV4-2 and TRBJ2-7; 9 bases match TRBD1. The CDR3 length is 15 residues. V trimming: 1 base; J trimming: 3 bases; junction bases outside the gene matches: 4. The germline gives CDR1 LGHNA, CDR2 YNFKEQ. The CDR3 spells CASSQVVGQGYEQYF. CDR3 nucleotide sequence: TGTGCCAGCAGCCAAGTTGTGGGACAGGGCTACGAGCAGTACTTC.

The chain has TRBV29-1 and TRBJ2-3; 7 nucleotides match TRBD1. J was trimmed by 2 bases and V by 3 bases; bases with no gene match: 5. Germline V gene lookup returns CDR1 SQVTM and CDR2 ANQGSEA. This CDR3 is 14 amino acids long. The CDR3: CSVEGDSHTDTQYF. The CDR3 coding sequence is TGCAGCGTTGAGGGGGACAGCCACACAGATACGCAGTATTTT.

This chain links TRBV20-1 with TRBJ2-7; possible D gene TRBD1, 6 bases. The CDR3 has 12 residues. Germline V gives CDR1 DFQATT, CDR2 SNEGSKA (reference sequence). Deletions cut 7 bases from V and 2 bases from J, with 12 bases between. Here the CDR3 DNA reads TGCAGTGTTAACAGGGAAGCCTACGAGCAGTACTTC. This gives the protein CSVNREAYEQYF.

Ten or more counts support this clonotype. The chain recombines TRBV29-1 with TRBJ2-7; 8 nucleotides line up with TRBD2. The germline V gene has CDR1 SQVTM and CDR2 ANQGSEA. The trim removed 7 bases at V and 3 bases at J, leaving 5 bases unmatched. The CDR3 is 12 amino acids. The CDR3 region is CSARGGFYEQYF. CDR3 DNA sequence: TGCAGCGCCCGGGGGGGGTTCTACGAGCAGTACTTC.

The genes are TRBV20-1 and TRBJ1-1, with D unclear. The CDR3 consists of 11 residues. Trimming cost V 7 bases and J 5 bases, with 11 bases left between them. CDR1 DFQATT and CDR2 SNEGSKA come from the germline V gene (reference sequence). The CDR3 reads CSGAGGTEAFF. As DNA, the CDR3 is TGCAGTGGGGCAGGAGGGACTGAAGCTTTCTTT.

In this sample, this clonotype turned up once. It may be a read error: a sequence one base away is much more abundant. The chain employs TRBV29-1 and TRBJ2-7; perhaps TRBD1 as D (6 bases). Germline assignment: CDR1 SQVTM and CDR2 ANQGSEA. V lost 7 bases and J lost 6, with 25 bases in between. CDR3 length equals 15 residues. The CDR3 sequence is CSAVSTGLGNGEQYF. The DNA of the CDR3 is TGCAGCGCTGTTTCGACAGGTCTAGGGAATGGCGAGCAGTACTTC.

To note about this clonotype: The junction and the germline gene differ at one end; a read error may be behind it. This sequence joins TRBV6-1 and TRBJ2-1, with D perhaps matching TRBD2 (5 bases). Germline assignment: CDR1 MNHNS and CDR2 SASEGT. This CDR3 comprises 15 residues. CDR3 sequence reads: CVSSTGLSGYNEQFF. DNA of the CDR3: TGTGTCAGCAGTACCGGACTTTCTGGTTACAATGAGCAGTTCTTC.

This clonotype came up a few times. The rearrangement joins TRBV7-7 to TRBJ2-5; D is uncertain. Trimming took off 4 bases at V and 5 bases at J, with 17 bases between the two ends. Germline assignment: CDR1 SSHAT and CDR2 FNYEAQ (reference sequence). The CDR3 covers 15 residues. CDR3 nucleotide sequence: TGTGCCAGCAGCTCAGTGATCGCGCCGCGGGAGACCCAGTACTTC. This sequence encodes CASSSVIAPRETQYF.

The genes are TRBV3-1 and TRBJ2-7, with 9 bases identical to TRBD1. Germline lookup yields CDR1 LGHDT and CDR2 YNNKEL (reference sequence). V lost 6 bases to trimming and J lost 1 base; unmatched junction nucleotides: 10. The CDR3 has 16 residues. The CDR3 DNA follows: TGTGCCAGCAGTCTTCAAGACGGGACAGGGTCCTACGAGCAGTACTTC. It codes for CASSLQDGTGSYEQYF.

The chain couples TRBV30 to TRBJ1-5; D not certain. The CDR3 has 14 amino acids. The germline V and J ends were trimmed by 0 bases and 4 bases, with 10 bases remaining between them. In germline, CDR1 is GTSNPN, CDR2 SVGIG (reference sequence). CDR3 protein: CAWSVNGGNQPQHF. CDR3 in DNA: TGTGCCTGGAGTGTAAATGGAGGTAATCAGCCCCAGCATTTT.

The rearrangement joins TRBV19 to TRBJ1-2, with D perhaps TRBD1 (5 bases). V was cut by 5 bases and J by 4 bases, with 14 bases left in between. The germline gives CDR1 LNHDA, CDR2 SQIVND (reference sequence). The CDR3 consists of 14 residues. CDR3 DNA sequence: TGTGCCAGTAGTGGATACCGACAGTCCTATGGCTACACCTTC. Translated, it gives CASSGYRQSYGYTF.

This chain links TRBV4-1 with TRBJ1-4, with D unclear. Trimming pared 3 bases from V and 7 bases from J, leaving 12 bases between. From germline, CDR1 is MGHRA and CDR2 YSYEKL. The CDR3 consists of 14 residues. The CDR3 DNA follows: TGCGCCAGCAGCCATCCGGCGATGGGTGAAAAACTGTTTTTT. The encoded protein is CASSHPAMGEKLFF.

The chain recombines TRBV3-1 with TRBJ2-7; TRBD2 aligns across 10 bases. CDR3 size: 15 residues. The V gene's germline CDR1 is LGHDT and CDR2 YNNKEL (reference sequence). Trimming took 5 bases from V and 6 from J; bases not matched to a gene: 10. DNA for the CDR3: TGTGCCAGCAGCGAAGCGGGAGGGCCGACTTCCGAGCAGTACTTC. Protein product: CASSEAGGPTSEQYF.

This clonotype was recorded a few times. The chain carries TRBV20-1 and TRBJ2-5; TRBD1 is a possible D gene (6 bases). The CDR3 length is 13 residues. Germline lookup yields CDR1 DFQATT and CDR2 SNEGSKA (reference sequence). The V end was cut by 3 bases, the J end by 5 bases, with 13 bases between. The CDR3, as DNA: TGCAGTGCTAGCGGTCCAAGGGGGGAGACCCAGTACTTC. It encodes CSASGPRGETQYF.

The gene calls are TRBV29-1 and TRBJ2-1; possible D gene TRBD1, 6 bases. V was trimmed by 3 bases and J by 11 bases, leaving 23 bases between them. Germline values: CDR1 SQVTM, CDR2 ANQGSEA. This CDR3 has 15 amino acids. Here the CDR3 reads CSVEGTGKTYDKQFF. CDR3 sequence (DNA): TGCAGCGTTGAGGGTACAGGGAAAACCTACGATAAGCAGTTCTTC.

This chain connects TRBV20-1 to TRBJ2-2, with D perhaps given as TRBD1 or TRBD2 (5 bases each). Germline V gene lookup returns CDR1 DFQATT and CDR2 SNEGSKA (reference sequence). Trimming removed 0 bases at V and 7 bases at J, with 15 bases between. The CDR3 length is 15 residues. The DNA for the CDR3 is TGCAGTGCTAGAGATAAGGGGAGACGGGGCGGGGAGCTGTTTTTT. It encodes CSARDKGRRGGELFF.